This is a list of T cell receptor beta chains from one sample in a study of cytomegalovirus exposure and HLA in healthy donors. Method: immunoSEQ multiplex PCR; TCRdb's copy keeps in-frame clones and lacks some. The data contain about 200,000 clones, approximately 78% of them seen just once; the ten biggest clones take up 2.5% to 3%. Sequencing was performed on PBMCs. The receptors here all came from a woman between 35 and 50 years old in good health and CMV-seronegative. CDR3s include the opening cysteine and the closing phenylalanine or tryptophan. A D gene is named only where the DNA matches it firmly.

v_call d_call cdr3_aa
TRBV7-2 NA CASSSRRGRGEKLFF
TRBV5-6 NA CASSLAGGEKLFF
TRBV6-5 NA CASSYREKAYEQYF
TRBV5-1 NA CASSLPRGTHEQYF
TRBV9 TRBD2 CASSVRSGSPDTQYF
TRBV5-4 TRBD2 CASRPGLAGGNTGELFF
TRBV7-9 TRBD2 CSSSLAASGRAGEQFF
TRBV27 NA CASSFSSVGRSEQFF
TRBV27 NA CASSIGGLGYSNQPQHF
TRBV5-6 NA CASSLMDSYEQYF
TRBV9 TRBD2 CASSVAGAGESGPETQYF
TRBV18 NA CASSPPNRDVGNQPQHF
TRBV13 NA CASSLGPGAITEAFF
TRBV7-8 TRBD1 CASSFSRDRGLEQYF
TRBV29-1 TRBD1 CSAGQGVTNEQFF
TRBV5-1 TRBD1 CASSLGGLNEKLFF
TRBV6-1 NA CASSRRMGGAEAFF
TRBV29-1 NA CSDYRETGELFF
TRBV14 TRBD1 CASSPIRGHYYGYTF
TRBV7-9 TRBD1 CASRIGGPNTEAFF
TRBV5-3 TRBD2 CARRGGLAGGEQFF
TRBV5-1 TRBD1 CAEGTASYEQYF
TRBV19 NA CASSLGGITNQPQHF
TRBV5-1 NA CASSLGANNSPLHF
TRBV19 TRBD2 CASSEGLDPSPDTQYF
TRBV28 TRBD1 CASSFTGTGVDEQYF
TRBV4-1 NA CASRPEATINPNYGYTF
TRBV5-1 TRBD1 CASSLAGRDRGYEQFF
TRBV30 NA CAWSVLSGLDEQYF
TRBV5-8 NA CASSLVAGGHGYTF
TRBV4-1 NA CASSQDRTEQFF
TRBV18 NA CASSPPKQGVYTGELFF
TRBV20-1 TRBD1 CSAHDRGGYTF
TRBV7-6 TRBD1 CASSLATGAYSNQPQHF
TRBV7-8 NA CASSLEQTNYEQYF
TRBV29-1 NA CSVGRRRDEQYF
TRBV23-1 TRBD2 CASSLVGGREGTYEQYF
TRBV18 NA CASSPERYTDTQYF
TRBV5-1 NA CASSLVGRGSSWNEQFF
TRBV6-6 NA CASNEATNEKLFF
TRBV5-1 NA CASSPGLDEQFF
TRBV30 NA CAWGKLSRVSYEQYF
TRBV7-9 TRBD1 CASSLSTGGEAFF
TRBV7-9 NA CSSSLERGAIQETQYF
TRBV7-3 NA CASSEDYRSEQYF
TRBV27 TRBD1 CASSSDRGGYTF
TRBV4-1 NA CASSQLVAGGYGYTF
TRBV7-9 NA CSSSWEVYEQYF
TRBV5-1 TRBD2 CASSSGWREGHETQYF
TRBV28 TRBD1 CASSLSGTGSSTDTQYF
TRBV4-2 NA CASSPQGNEQYF
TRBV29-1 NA CSVEGRGSEAFF
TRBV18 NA CASSPIEAGETQYF
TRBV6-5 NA CASRRGQGQGTEAFF